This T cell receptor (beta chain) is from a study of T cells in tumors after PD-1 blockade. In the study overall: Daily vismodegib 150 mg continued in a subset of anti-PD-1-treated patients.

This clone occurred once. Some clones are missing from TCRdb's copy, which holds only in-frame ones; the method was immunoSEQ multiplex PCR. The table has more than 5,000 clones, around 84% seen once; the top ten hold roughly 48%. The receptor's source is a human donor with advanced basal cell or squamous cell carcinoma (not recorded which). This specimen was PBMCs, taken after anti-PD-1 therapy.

CDR3 DNA sequence: TGCGCCAGCAGCCAACCCCTCGGGACAGTCCACTCTGGGGCCAACGTCCTGACTTTC. It yields the protein CASSQPLGTVHSGANVLTF. This sequence joins TRBV4-1 and TRBJ2-6, with 7 bases that match TRBD1. Per the germline V gene, CDR1 is MGHRA and CDR2 is YSYEKL. CDR3 length equals 19 residues. Trimming removed 2 bases from V and 0 bases from J; junction bases left unmatched: 10.